This TCR beta chain was sequenced for a study of molecular identifiers for immune sequencing clone quantification. The germline CDR1 and CDR2 sequences are SGHAT and FQNNGV. This CDR3 has 14 residues. Trimming left V 2 bases short and J 6 bases short, with 11 bases between. Using its own MiXCR run on the PCR reads, TCRdb lists one record per CDR3 protein. Of tens of thousands of distinct CDR3 sequences in the sample, over 15% were seen once. This clonotype was counted many times. This clonotype was sampled from a human donor in good health. Some libraries in this study had Jurkat cell RNA spiked in. This rearrangement joins TRBV11-2 to TRBJ2-1; D gene uncertain. What was sequenced was naive CD8+ T cells from blood, with Jurkat cell RNA spiked in. Subset indicated: FACS-sorted CD8+CD4-CCR7+CD45RA+ naive T cells. The CDR3 here is CASSLTPWGNEQFF. The CDR3 DNA is TGTGCCAGCAGCTTAACCCCTTGGGGCAATGAGCAGTTCTTC.